The 20 T cell receptor beta chains presented below share a single source sample, sequenced in a study of PD-L1 blockade in urothelial cancer. The repertoire was sequenced with immunoSEQ multiplex PCR; TCRdb's copy has only in-frame clones and lacks some. The sample yields tens of thousands of clones, 84% seen once. Noted time point: pretreatment peripheral blood. The material was PBMCs, obtained around atezolizumab (anti-PD-L1) treatment. These receptors originate from a woman in her 70s with urothelial cancer.

This rearrangement joins TRBV2 to TRBJ2-1, with 7 bases that match TRBD1. Per the germline V gene, CDR1 is SNHLY and CDR2 is FYNNEI. The CDR3 spans 17 residues. Trimming cost V 2 bases and J 4 bases; bases outside gene matches: 11. The CDR3 sequence: CASSEPGDETGYNEQFF. Written as DNA, the CDR3 is TGTGCCAGCAGTGAACCCGGAGATGAGACAGGGTACAATGAGCAGTTCTTC. The whole variable domain, filled in from reference TRBV2 and TRBJ2-1, reads EPEVTQTPSHQVTQMGQEVILRCVPISNHLYFYWYRQILGQKVEFLVSFYNNEISEKSEIFDDQFSVERPDGSNFTLKIRSTKLEDSAMYFCASSEPGDETGYNEQFFGPGTRLTVL.

V is TRBV5-4 and J is TRBJ1-6; the match to TRBD1 covers 7 bases. The CDR3 loop spans 15 amino acids. Germline trimming cut 6 bases from V and 7 bases from J; bases unmatched to any gene: 10. The germline gives CDR1 SGHNT, CDR2 YYREEE (reference sequence). The CDR3 sequence is CASTSMGQQNSPLHF. CDR3 nucleotides: TGTGCCAGCACCTCCATGGGACAGCAGAATTCACCCCTCCACTTT.

The chain uses TRBV5-1 and TRBJ1-2; weak D call: TRBD1 (5 bases). CDR3 length equals 14 residues. From germline, CDR1 is SGHRS and CDR2 YFSETQ. V was pared by 5 bases and J by 0 bases, with 11 bases between. This CDR3 reads CASRTTAPNYGYTF. CDR3 in DNA: TGCGCCAGCAGGACGACAGCACCTAACTATGGCTACACCTTC.

The chain has TRBV11-2 and TRBJ2-1, with TRBD2 matching 8 bases. V shed 6 bases and J 2 bases; nucleotides not matched to a gene: 6. This CDR3 is 15 amino acids long. Germline values: CDR1 SGHAT, CDR2 FQNNGV. The DNA of the CDR3 is TGTGCCAGCAGTCTTAGCGGGACTCCCTACAATGAGCAGTTCTTC. Protein sequence: CASSLSGTPYNEQFF.

The rearrangement links TRBV4-1 to TRBJ2-4, with TRBD1 matching 7 bases. Germline lookup yields CDR1 MGHRA and CDR2 YSYEKL. The CDR3 spans 17 residues. The junction had 10 bases not matched to a gene; V was cut back by 5 bases and J by 0 bases. The CDR3 is CASSETGLFLAKNIQYF. CDR3 in DNA: TGCGCCAGCAGCGAGACAGGGCTGTTCTTAGCCAAAAACATTCAGTACTTC.

CDR3 coding DNA: TGTGCCAGCAGCTTAGCAGGGGCTAGGAACACTGAAGCTTTCTTT. Its translation is CASSLAGARNTEAFF. V gene TRBV13 combines with J gene TRBJ1-1, with TRBD1 as a possible D gene (6 bases). The V gene's germline CDR1 is PRHDT and CDR2 FYEKMQ (reference sequence). Trimming stripped 1 base from V and 1 base from J, with 10 bases between. The CDR3 consists of 15 residues.

In this sample, this clone turned up a few times. The chain carries TRBV5-1 and TRBJ1-2, with 8 bases matching TRBD1. V lost 0 bases and J lost 5; bases outside the gene matches: 3. The CDR3 is 14 amino acids. Germline CDR1 is SGHRS and CDR2 is YFSETQ. Written as DNA, the CDR3 is TGCGCCAGCAGCTTGGCGGACAGGGCGTATGGCTACACCTTC. It yields the protein CASSLADRAYGYTF.

The chain recombines TRBV7-8 with TRBJ2-1; tentatively, D is TRBD1 (6 bases). This CDR3 spans 12 amino acids. Trimming removed 8 bases from V and 6 bases from J, with 11 bases in between. Germline CDR1 SGHVS, CDR2 FQNEAQ. CDR3 DNA sequence: TGTGCCAGCCAAACAGGGAGCAATGAGCAGTTCTTC. This gives the protein CASQTGSNEQFF.

This chain connects TRBV6-5 to TRBJ1-1; 11 nucleotides agree with TRBD1. CDR3 length: 15 residues. The ends lost 7 bases at V and 10 bases at J; junction bases unmatched: 14. Germline CDR1 and CDR2: MNHEY and SVGAGI. CDR3 sequence: CASIAVLGQGVGAFF. Written as DNA, the CDR3 is TGTGCCAGCATCGCCGTGTTGGGACAGGGGGTTGGAGCTTTCTTT.

The CDR3 protein is CATSRDQVSYEQYF. The CDR3, as DNA: TGTGCCACCAGCAGAGATCAGGTCTCCTACGAGCAGTACTTC. This chain connects TRBV15 to TRBJ2-7; D remains ambiguous. Germline V lookup: CDR1 LNHNV, CDR2 YYDKDF (reference sequence). This CDR3 has 14 residues. With 0 bases removed from V and 0 bases from J, the gap between germline ends came to 6 bases.

This clone was counted only a few times. This sequence joins TRBV28 and TRBJ2-5; 9 bases are a match to TRBD1. Germline V gene lookup returns CDR1 MDHEN and CDR2 SYDVKM. The CDR3 has 15 amino acids. Unmatched junction bases numbered 11, after V lost 10 bases and J lost 2 bases. The CDR3 spells CATGEGGQGQETQYF. The CDR3 region has the DNA TGTGCCACCGGCGAAGGAGGACAGGGGCAAGAGACCCAGTACTTC.

This chain uses TRBV7-6 with TRBJ2-2; 14 bases match TRBD2. CDR3 length equals 16 residues. Germline values: CDR1 SGHVS, CDR2 FNYEAQ. V lost 4 bases to trimming and J lost 4 bases; unmatched junction nucleotides: 2. CDR3 protein: CASSSGLAGGTGELFF. The CDR3 DNA follows: TGTGCCAGCAGCTCCGGACTAGCGGGGGGCACCGGGGAGCTGTTTTTT. The whole variable domain, filled in from reference TRBV7-6 and TRBJ2-2, reads GAGVSQSPRYKVTKRGQDVALRCDPISGHVSLYWYRQALGQGPEFLTYFNYEAQQDKSGLPNDRFSAERPEGSISTLTIQRTEQRDSAMYRCASSSGLAGGTGELFFGEGSRLTVL.

V is TRBV5-4 and J is TRBJ2-2; D not certain. The CDR3 covers 16 residues. Germline CDR1 SGHNT, CDR2 YYREEE (reference sequence). V shed 0 bases and J shed 4 bases, with 13 bases lying between them. CDR3 sequence: CASSLEAPRSTGELFF. CDR3 in DNA: TGTGCCAGCAGCTTGGAGGCCCCGCGGAGCACCGGGGAGCTGTTTTTT. Complete variable domain (other parts from reference TRBV5-4 and TRBJ2-2): ETGVTQSPTHLIKTRGQQVTLRCSSQSGHNTVSWYQQALGQGPQFIFQYYREEENGRGNFPPRFSGLQFPNYSSELNVNALELDDSALYLCASSLEAPRSTGELFFGEGSRLTVL.

The chain carries TRBV19 and TRBJ1-1; 10 nucleotides align to TRBD1. The CDR3 runs 14 residues. The V segment lost 7 bases and the J segment 3 bases; nucleotides outside the gene matches: 5. Per germline, CDR1 LNHDA and CDR2 SQIVND (reference sequence). The CDR3: CASTLTGGYTEAFF. CDR3 bases: TGTGCCAGTACCTTGACAGGGGGCTACACTGAAGCTTTCTTT. The variable domain in full, completed from reference TRBV19 and TRBJ1-1, reads DGGITQSPKYLFRKEGQNVTLSCEQNLNHDAMYWYRQDPGQGLRLIYYSQIVNDFQKGDIAEGYSVSREKKESFPLTVTSAQKNPTAFYLCASTLTGGYTEAFFGQGTRLTVV.

This chain uses TRBV6-1 with TRBJ2-7; 10 bases match TRBD1. The junction had 6 bases not matched to a gene; V was cut back by 3 bases and J by 4 bases. CDR1 is MNHNS, CDR2 SASEGT, per germline. The CDR3 length is 15 residues. The CDR3 bases are TGTGCCAGCAGTGAGTGGGACAGGGGAATTTACGAGCAGTACTTC. It specifies CASSEWDRGIYEQYF.

J is TRBJ2-3 and V is TRBV5-4, with 13 bases that match TRBD2. The ends lost 6 bases at V and 6 bases at J; junction bases unmatched: 7. The length of the CDR3 is 15 residues. Germline V gene data show CDR1 as SGHNT and CDR2 as YYREEE (reference sequence). CDR3: CASTVGLAGVDTQYF. The CDR3 DNA follows: TGTGCCAGCACCGTTGGACTAGCGGGAGTGGATACGCAGTATTTT. Variable domain in full (rest from reference TRBV5-4 and TRBJ2-3): ETGVTQSPTHLIKTRGQQVTLRCSSQSGHNTVSWYQQALGQGPQFIFQYYREEENGRGNFPPRFSGLQFPNYSSELNVNALELDDSALYLCASTVGLAGVDTQYFGPGTRLTVL.

This clone is a singleton in its sample. The chain employs TRBV19 and TRBJ2-1; 8 bases line up with TRBD1. This CDR3 spans 13 amino acids. The V segment lost 5 bases and the J segment 8 bases; nucleotides outside the gene matches: 5. The germline V gene has CDR1 LNHDA and CDR2 SQIVND (reference sequence). CDR3: CASSPAGGDEQFF. CDR3 in DNA: TGTGCCAGTAGTCCCGCAGGGGGCGATGAGCAGTTCTTC.

In DNA form, the CDR3 reads TGCGCCAGCAGCGCAGGACTAGCGGGGAGCTCCTACAATGAGCAGTTCTTC. Protein: CASSAGLAGSSYNEQFF. The chain links TRBV5-1 to TRBJ2-1; the match to TRBD2 covers 12 bases. The J segment lost 0 bases and the V segment lost 4 bases, leaving 5 bases of the junction unmatched. This CDR3 region has 17 residues. Germline CDR1 SGHRS, CDR2 YFSETQ.

This clone was observed once. The rearrangement uses TRBV7-8 and TRBJ2-5; 11 positions match TRBD1. The V gene end was trimmed by 4 bases and the J gene end by 5 bases; junction bases not matched to a gene: 6. The CDR3 runs to 15 residues. Germline V gene data show CDR1 as SGHVS and CDR2 as FQNEAQ. CDR3 DNA: TGTGCCAGCAGCTGGGCAGGACAGGGGGCCGAGACCCAGTACTTC. Protein sequence: CASSWAGQGAETQYF.

V gene TRBV6-1 combines with J gene TRBJ2-7, with D tentatively TRBD2 (5 bases). The CDR3 sequence is 16 residues long. Trimming removed 4 bases from V and 0 bases from J, with 16 bases in between. The germline V gene has CDR1 MNHNS and CDR2 SASEGT. CDR3 loop: CASSAGGRLSSYEQYF. Written as DNA, the CDR3 is TGTGCCAGCAGTGCCGGAGGCAGGCTAAGCTCCTACGAGCAGTACTTC.